This T cell receptor beta chain was found in a study of blood T cell repertoires in COVID-19. Using immunoSEQ multiplex PCR, the repertoire was profiled, and TCRdb retains in-frame clones only, with some absent. Among roughly 150,000 clones listed, 70% to 80% were seen once. The sample was peripheral blood. The clonotype originates from a man aged 55 to 70 who had recovered from COVID-19.

The CDR3 sequence: CATGQGPSPLHF. The CDR3 DNA reads TGTGCCACCGGCCAGGGTCCCTCACCCCTCCACTTT. This chain connects TRBV28 to TRBJ1-6; possible D gene TRBD1, 5 bases. The length of the CDR3 is 12 residues. The germline gives CDR1 MDHEN, CDR2 SYDVKM. V shed 10 bases and J shed 10 bases, with 14 bases lying between them.